Below, 29 T cell receptor beta chains from the same sample are listed, as sequenced in a study of T cell responses to AZD1222 COVID-19 vaccine. Here immunoSEQ multiplex PCR was the method, and the copy in TCRdb shows in-frame clones only, minus some. The data hold some 80,000 clones, with approximately 89% observed a single time. The specimen was peripheral blood, collected 28 days after the second dose of the MenACWY control vaccine. All receptors come from an adult who received the MenACWY meningococcal vaccine as a control.

The rearrangement joins TRBV4-3 to TRBJ2-7; the D call may be TRBD1 or TRBD2 (5 bases each). With 0 bases removed from V and 1 base from J, the gap between germline ends came to 10 bases. The CDR3 is 15 amino acids. Germline V CDR1 and CDR2: LGHNA, YSLEER. CDR3 in amino acids: CASSQDEGISYEQYF. The CDR3 nucleotides read TGCGCCAGCAGCCAAGATGAGGGGATATCCTACGAGCAGTACTTC.

This chain connects TRBV28 to TRBJ1-2; no firm D call. CDR3 length equals 12 residues. Trimming pared 7 bases from V and 4 bases from J, leaving 10 bases between. The V gene's germline CDR1 is MDHEN and CDR2 SYDVKM. This chain's CDR3 is CASNTGAYGYTF. DNA for the CDR3: TGTGCCAGCAATACGGGTGCCTATGGCTACACCTTC.

V is TRBV5-4 and J is TRBJ1-2; no definite D call. CDR3 length equals 13 residues. CDR1 and CDR2 from the germline V gene are SGHNT and YYREEE (reference sequence). V was pared by 2 bases and J by 8 bases, with 13 bases between. CDR3 protein: CASSFILVEGYTF. The CDR3 nucleotides are TGTGCCAGCAGCTTTATCCTGGTGGAGGGCTACACCTTC.

The chain recombines TRBV2 with TRBJ1-6; possible D gene TRBD1, 5 bases. Germline values: CDR1 SNHLY, CDR2 FYNNEI. Trimming removed 6 bases at V and 7 bases at J, with 16 bases between. This CDR3 is built from 15 residues. This CDR3 is CASSNEAGRNSPLHF. The CDR3 coding sequence is TGTGCCAGCAGCAATGAGGCAGGGAGGAATTCACCCCTCCACTTT.

V is TRBV13 and J is TRBJ2-3, with a weak D call TRBD2 (7 bases). V was shortened by 5 bases and J by 0 bases, with 18 bases between the two germline ends. Germline V lookup: CDR1 PRHDT, CDR2 FYEKMQ (reference sequence). The CDR3 runs to 17 residues. DNA for the CDR3: TGTGCCAGCAGCCTCCAAGGGGGAGGGAAGAGCACAGATACGCAGTATTTT. Translating it yields CASSLQGGGKSTDTQYF.

The chain employs TRBV5-1 and TRBJ2-5; maybe TRBD1 (6 bases). Per the germline V gene, CDR1 is SGHRS and CDR2 is YFSETQ. The CDR3 is made up of 14 amino acids. The V gene lost 0 bases and the J gene lost 2 bases, with 8 bases spanning the gap. The CDR3 region is CASSLGQEQETQYF. For the CDR3, the DNA is TGCGCCAGCAGCTTGGGACAGGAGCAAGAGACCCAGTACTTC.

The chain has TRBV19 and TRBJ1-5; 10 bases align to TRBD1. The CDR3 spans 15 residues. J was trimmed by 6 bases and V by 4 bases; bases with no gene match: 6. Germline-derived CDR1 and CDR2 are LNHDA and SQIVND (reference sequence). CDR3 region: CASSTTGGDGQPQHF. DNA of the CDR3: TGTGCCAGTAGTACGACAGGGGGCGATGGTCAGCCCCAGCATTTT.

The chain combines TRBV30 with TRBJ1-2, with a possible D match to TRBD1 (5 bases). The CDR3 has 13 residues. Trimming shortened V by 2 bases and J by 5 bases, and 12 bases separated the two germline ends. Germline V gene data show CDR1 as GTSNPN and CDR2 as SVGIG (reference sequence). CDR3 amino acids: CAWSSGTLYGYTF. The CDR3 nucleotides read TGTGCCTGGAGTTCCGGGACGCTATATGGCTACACCTTC.

The chain combines TRBV29-1 with TRBJ1-1; a weak D match, TRBD1 (6 bases). V gave up 3 bases and J gave up 0 bases, with 17 bases separating them. CDR1 SQVTM and CDR2 ANQGSEA come from the germline V gene. The CDR3 consists of 16 residues. The CDR3 is CSVDGGRTYMNTEAFF. The CDR3 DNA reads as TGCAGCGTTGATGGGGGCCGAACTTACATGAACACTGAAGCTTTCTTT.

The gene calls are TRBV3-1 (or the pseudogene TRBV3-2) and TRBJ2-6; no clear D. Per germline, CDR1 LGHDT and CDR2 YNNKEL (reference sequence). The V end lost 1 base, the J end lost 0 bases, and 16 bases lay between the germline ends. The length of the CDR3 is 19 residues. CDR3 DNA sequence: TGTGCCAGCAGCCAAGGTACGGACGGATACCTCTCTGGGGCCAACGTCCTGACTTTC. As protein: CASSQGTDGYLSGANVLTF.

V usage is TRBV6-5 and J usage is TRBJ2-5, with no clear D. Trimming pared 5 bases from V and 5 bases from J, leaving 9 bases between. From germline, CDR1 is MNHEY and CDR2 SVGAGI. The CDR3 runs to 12 residues. This CDR3 is CASSQEWETQYF. The CDR3 bases are TGTGCCAGCAGTCAGGAGTGGGAGACCCAGTACTTC.

This chain links TRBV7-2 with TRBJ1-1; tentative D call: TRBD1 (5 bases). CDR3 length: 14 residues. CDR1 SGHTA and CDR2 FQGNSA come from the germline V gene. V gave up 2 bases and J gave up 7 bases, with 14 bases separating them. The CDR3 region has the DNA TGTGCCAGCAGCTTACTGGAGGGGAGGGGTGAAGCTTTCTTT. Its translation: CASSLLEGRGEAFF.

A single count supports this clone. The chain has TRBV5-1 and TRBJ1-2, with D hard to call. The germline V gene encodes CDR1 SGHRS and CDR2 YFSETQ. Trimming pared 0 bases from V and 3 bases from J, leaving 6 bases between. CDR3 length: 13 amino acids. The CDR3 region is CASSLGDHYGYTF. The CDR3 bases are TGCGCCAGCAGCTTGGGGGATCACTATGGCTACACCTTC.

V and J are TRBV7-2 and TRBJ1-1; D is ambiguous. Germline-derived CDR1 and CDR2 are SGHTA and FQGNSA. Trimming shortened V by 5 bases and J by 1 base, and 14 bases separated the two germline ends. The CDR3 is made up of 15 amino acids. As DNA, the CDR3 is TGTGCCAGCAGCGGCCTTGGGGTTGGGAACACTGAAGCTTTCTTT. The encoded protein is CASSGLGVGNTEAFF.

The chain recombines TRBV11-2 with TRBJ2-3, with 8 bases fitting TRBD1. The CDR3 sequence is 17 residues long. The V gene's germline CDR1 is SGHAT and CDR2 FQNNGV. V shed 5 bases and J 3 bases; nucleotides not matched to a gene: 13. CDR3: CASSHGVGQGATDTQYF. The CDR3, as DNA: TGTGCCAGCAGCCACGGGGTGGGGCAGGGGGCTACAGATACGCAGTATTTT.

The chain uses TRBV7-9 and TRBJ2-1; D is unresolved. V lost 3 bases and J 3 bases, leaving 3 bases between the germline ends. Germline V lookup: CDR1 SEHNR, CDR2 FQNEAQ (reference sequence). The CDR3 covers 12 residues. The CDR3 reads CASSLDYNEQFF. The CDR3 coding sequence is TGTGCCAGCAGCTTGGACTACAATGAGCAGTTCTTC.

In DNA form, the CDR3 reads TGTGCCAGCAGTGAGCAAGAGACCCAGTACTTC. Translating gives CASSEQETQYF. V usage is TRBV2 and J usage is TRBJ2-5; D not resolved. The V gene's germline CDR1 is SNHLY and CDR2 FYNNEI. CDR3 length: 11 amino acids. Deletions cut 3 bases from V and 2 bases from J, with 1 base between.

The V and J genes are TRBV6-5 and TRBJ2-5, with TRBD2 matching 8 bases. Losses at the gene ends were 1 base for V and 2 bases for J; bases not matched to a gene: 3. The CDR3 has 15 residues. In germline, CDR1 is MNHEY, CDR2 SVGAGI. The CDR3 sequence: CASSYLTSGQETQYF. The DNA for the CDR3 is TGTGCCAGCAGTTACTTAACTAGCGGTCAAGAGACCCAGTACTTC.

This clone appeared many times. The chain carries TRBV9 and TRBJ1-6; a weak D match, TRBD1 (5 bases). The germline V gene encodes CDR1 SGDLS and CDR2 YYNGEE. The CDR3 runs 14 residues. The V end was cut by 0 bases, the J end by 10 bases, with 11 bases between. The CDR3 sequence: CASSVAYRGSPLHF. The CDR3 DNA reads as TGTGCCAGCAGCGTAGCGTATCGGGGGTCACCCCTCCACTTT. Full variable domain (outside the CDR3, taken from reference TRBV9 and TRBJ1-6): DSGVTQTPKHLITATGQRVTLRCSPRSGDLSVYWYQQSLDQGLQFLIQYYNGEERAKGNILERFSAQQFPDLHSELNLSSLELGDSALYFCASSVAYRGSPLHFGNGTRLTVT.

The chain couples TRBV25-1 to TRBJ2-1; TRBD1 matches at 10 bases. There are 16 residues in the CDR3. CDR1 is MGHDK, CDR2 SYGVNS, per germline. V shed 6 bases, J shed 8 bases, and the junction held 13 bases outside the gene matches. CDR3 region: CASRYPGQGIADEQFF. The CDR3 DNA reads as TGTGCCAGCAGATACCCGGGACAGGGGATCGCGGATGAGCAGTTCTTC.

This sequence joins TRBV18 and TRBJ2-3; no clear D. Germline V gene data show CDR1 as KGHSH and CDR2 as LQKENI. Trimming took off 2 bases at V and 0 bases at J, with 9 bases between the two ends. The CDR3 covers 15 residues. The CDR3 here is CASSPTGTSTDTQYF. The CDR3, as DNA: TGTGCCAGCTCACCAACGGGCACTAGCACAGATACGCAGTATTTT. Together with reference TRBV18 and TRBJ2-3, the CDR3 gives the full variable domain: NAGVMQNPRHLVRRRGQEARLRCSPMKGHSHVYWYRQLPEEGLKFMVYLQKENIIDESGMPKERFSAEFPKEGPSILRIQQVVRGDSAAYFCASSPTGTSTDTQYFGPGTRLTVL.

The rearrangement links TRBV19 to TRBJ1-5; D is perhaps TRBD1 (6 bases). The germline gives CDR1 LNHDA, CDR2 SQIVND (reference sequence). The CDR3 has 16 residues. Deletions cut 7 bases from V and 2 bases from J, with 18 bases between. CDR3 region: CASTPQGAGGNQPQHF. DNA of the CDR3: TGTGCCAGTACCCCACAGGGAGCAGGGGGCAATCAGCCCCAGCATTTT.

The chain recombines TRBV9 with TRBJ2-5, with TRBD2 identical over 8 bases. V trimming: 3 bases; J trimming: 5 bases; junction bases outside the gene matches: 6. There are 14 residues in the CDR3. Germline-derived CDR1 and CDR2 are SGDLS and YYNGEE. CDR3 in amino acids: CASSALLAAETQYF. DNA for the CDR3: TGTGCCAGCAGCGCTTTACTAGCGGCTGAGACCCAGTACTTC.

This chain joins TRBV3-1 (or the pseudogene TRBV3-2) and TRBJ1-4; D might be TRBD1 (6 bases). V lost 4 bases and J lost 8, with 23 bases in between. The length of the CDR3 is 17 residues. CDR1 and CDR2 from the germline V gene are LGHDT and YNNKEL (reference sequence). The CDR3 DNA is TGTGCCAGCAGCCCCACAGGGCTACCTGGGTTTCTAGAAAAACTGTTTTTT. This codes for CASSPTGLPGFLEKLFF.

The chain couples TRBV4-3 to TRBJ2-3; 10 bases are shared with TRBD1. The CDR3 sequence is 16 residues long. With 3 bases clipped from V and 0 bases from J, the junction kept 3 bases outside the gene matches. Germline loops: CDR1 LGHNA, CDR2 YSLEER. CDR3 residues: CASSQGQGPSTDTQYF. The CDR3 DNA is TGCGCCAGCAGCCAGGGACAGGGGCCTAGCACAGATACGCAGTATTTT.

The rearrangement uses TRBV19 and TRBJ1-1; D perhaps matches TRBD1 (5 bases). The germline V and J ends were trimmed by 4 bases and 3 bases, with 15 bases remaining between them. The CDR3 sequence is 15 residues long. CDR1 LNHDA and CDR2 SQIVND come from the germline V gene (reference sequence). CDR3 DNA: TGTGCCAGTAGTACGCGGGACCCACGGTACACTGAAGCTTTCTTT. This codes for CASSTRDPRYTEAFF. Full variable domain (outside the CDR3, taken from reference TRBV19 and TRBJ1-1): DGGITQSPKYLFRKEGQNVTLSCEQNLNHDAMYWYRQDPGQGLRLIYYSQIVNDFQKGDIAEGYSVSREKKESFPLTVTSAQKNPTAFYLCASSTRDPRYTEAFFGQGTRLTVV.

The chain joins TRBV5-1 to TRBJ2-7, with 9 bases identical to TRBD1. V was pared by 4 bases and J by 4 bases, with 6 bases of the junction left unmatched. The germline V gene has CDR1 SGHRS and CDR2 YFSETQ. The CDR3 is 14 residues long. The CDR3 spells CASSPGTGIYEQYF. CDR3 sequence (DNA): TGCGCCAGCAGCCCCGGGACAGGGATATACGAGCAGTACTTC.

The V gene is TRBV28, the J gene TRBJ1-2; 10 bases line up with TRBD1. The CDR3 runs to 15 residues. The J segment lost 4 bases and the V segment lost 4 bases, leaving 6 bases of the junction unmatched. Germline CDR1 MDHEN, CDR2 SYDVKM. The CDR3 region is CASSYRTGGAYGYTF. Here the CDR3 DNA reads TGTGCCAGCAGTTACCGGACAGGGGGAGCCTATGGCTACACCTTC.

J is TRBJ2-2 and V is TRBV4-1; no firm D call. Trimming stripped 0 bases from V and 3 bases from J, with 11 bases between. CDR1 MGHRA and CDR2 YSYEKL come from the germline V gene. The CDR3 is 16 amino acids. The CDR3 loop reads CASSQEPGLYTGELFF. CDR3 nucleotides: TGCGCCAGCAGCCAAGAACCCGGGTTATACACCGGGGAGCTGTTTTTT.